This is a list of T cell receptor beta chains from one sample in a study of PD-1 blockade in mismatch repair-deficient tumors. This table comes from immunoSEQ multiplex PCR, and its TCRdb copy is limited to in-frame clones, with some not included. This table has some 84,000 clones, about 84% appearing once. The sample here was peripheral blood, taken 12 weeks after starting pembrolizumab. Receptors originate from an adult with mismatch repair-deficient cancer. The CDR3 runs from the conserved cysteine through the conserved F or W. D genes are given only for firm matches. Clone size is shown for a subset of rows, as once, few, many or a class of expanded clone.

d_call	j_call	v_call	cdr3_length	clone_size	cdr3_nt	cdr3_aa
-	TRBJ1-3	TRBV7-2	15	-	TGTGCCAGCAGCCACAATACAGGGCGTGGAAACACCATATATTTT	CASSHNTGRGNTIYF
-	TRBJ2-1	TRBV14	12	once	TGTGCCAGCAGCCAACAGGGTTATGAGCAGTTCTTC	CASSQQGYEQFF
TRBD1	TRBJ1-5	TRBV7-9	14	-	TGTGCCAGCAGCCCGACAGGGGGCAATCAGCCCCAGCATTTT	CASSPTGGNQPQHF
-	TRBJ1-1	TRBV19	15	-	TGTGCCAGTAGTAATCTCAGGGGAAGTGGCACTGAAGCTTTCTTT	CASSNLRGSGTEAFF
TRBD1	TRBJ2-6	TRBV14	19	-	TGTGCCAGCAGCCAAGGCACAGGGGTCTTTAGGTCTGGGGCCAACGTCCTGACTTTC	CASSQGTGVFRSGANVLTF
-	TRBJ2-2	TRBV7-3	14	-	TGTGCCAGCAGCCCCACAGTTAACACCGGGGAGCTGTTTTTT	CASSPTVNTGELFF
-	TRBJ2-5	TRBV5-1	13	-	TGCGCCAGCAGTGGTCACCCAGGGGATGGCCAGTACTTC	CASSGHPGDGQYF
-	TRBJ1-1	TRBV7-8	16	-	TGTGCCAGCAGCTTAATCGGGGTGGGGACGGGGACTGAAGCTTTCTTT	CASSLIGVGTGTEAFF
-	TRBJ2-7	TRBV21-1	18	-	TGTGCCAGCAGCAAATATCGCCTAGCAGCAGGGCCTGGCCACGAGCAGTACTTC	CASSKYRLAAGPGHEQYF
TRBD2	TRBJ2-3	TRBV7-3	16	few	TGTGCCAGCAGCTTAAGCTTTACTAGCGACGCAGATACGCAGTATTTT	CASSLSFTSDADTQYF
-	TRBJ1-5	TRBV7-2	15	-	TGTGCCAGCAGCTTTCAAGGACAAAGGCTACAGCCCCAGCATTTT	CASSFQGQRLQPQHF
-	TRBJ1-1	TRBV7-9	15	-	TGTGCCAGCAGCGTTCACAGAGATAGGTTCTCTGAAGCTTTCTTT	CASSVHRDRFSEAFF
-	TRBJ1-1	TRBV10-2	13	-	TGCGCCAGCAGTGAGTACGGGAACACTGAAGCTTTCTTT	CASSEYGNTEAFF
-	TRBJ2-2	TRBV6-1	15	-	TGTGCCAGCAGGACTTACAGGGAGAACACCGGGGAGCTGTTTTTT	CASRTYRENTGELFF
-	TRBJ2-3	TRBV7-3	14	once	TGTGCCAGCAGCTTAGGAGCTAGCACAGATACGCAGTATTTT	CASSLGASTDTQYF
TRBD2	TRBJ2-1	TRBV27	15	few	TGTGCCAGCAGCCAACTAGCGGGAGGCTACAATGAGCAGTTCTTC	CASSQLAGGYNEQFF
-	TRBJ2-7	TRBV10-2	14	once	TGCGCCAGCAGGATCGGGGAGGCTCCTCTCGAGCAGTACTTC	CASRIGEAPLEQYF
-	TRBJ1-1	TRBV12-5	14	-	TGTGCTAGTGAAACCACAACACGGAACACTGAAGCTTTCTTT	CASETTTRNTEAFF
TRBD1	TRBJ1-1	TRBV7-2	17	-	TGTGCCAGCAGCCCCCCGGGGACAGGGGGCCGAGACACTGAAGCTTTCTTT	CASSPPGTGGRDTEAFF
-	TRBJ1-2	TRBV25-1	10	few	TGTGCCACTCAAGAGGGTGGCTACACCTTC	CATQEGGYTF
-	TRBJ2-7	TRBV7-8	16	-	TGTGCCAGCAGCTTAAAAAGGGGGGGCACGGCCTACGAGCAGTACTTC	CASSLKRGGTAYEQYF
-	TRBJ1-1	TRBV28	13	-	TGTGCCAGCAGTTTATTTGGCAGGGCGGAAACTTTCTTT	CASSLFGRAETFF
-	TRBJ1-1	TRBV6-5	14	-	TGTGCCAGCAGTTACATCTACCTGACACCCGAAGCTTTCTTT	CASSYIYLTPEAFF
TRBD1	TRBJ1-1	TRBV28	16	-	TGTGCCAGCAGTCCCGCCGAGGGACAGGTGAACACTGAAGCTTTCTTT	CASSPAEGQVNTEAFF
TRBD1	TRBJ2-1	TRBV20-1	11	-	TGCAGTGGGCAGGGGGTCGATGAGCAGTTCTTC	CSGQGVDEQFF
-	TRBJ2-5	TRBV23-1	16	-	TGCGCCAGCAGTCAGTCCCCCTCGGGAAAGGGGGAGACCCAGTACTTC	CASSQSPSGKGETQYF
TRBD2	TRBJ2-1	TRBV7-3	14	-	TGTGCCAGCGGCCGGGCGGGAGGGGATAATGAGCAGTTCTTC	CASGRAGGDNEQFF
-	TRBJ2-7	TRBV5-4	15	-	TGTGCCAGCAGCTCGGGGGTGGCTCAGAGTAACGAGCAGTACTTC	CASSSGVAQSNEQYF
TRBD2	TRBJ2-7	TRBV4-3	16	-	TGCGCCAGCAGCCAAGACCGACTAGCGGGAACCTACGAGCAGTACTTC	CASSQDRLAGTYEQYF
-	TRBJ1-1	TRBV30	14	-	TGTGCCTGGGGATTGGGTCGGACCGTCCCTGAAGCTTTCTTT	CAWGLGRTVPEAFF
TRBD1	TRBJ2-5	TRBV15	14	-	TGTGCCACCAGCAGAGAAGGGGGCGGGGAGACCCAGTACTTC	CATSREGGGETQYF
-	TRBJ2-7	TRBV7-2	12	-	TGTGCCAGCAGCTGGGACATCCACGAGCAGTACTTC	CASSWDIHEQYF
TRBD2	TRBJ2-3	TRBV9	15	-	TGTGCCAGCAGCGTAGTCGGGAGGGCCACAGATACGCAGTATTTT	CASSVVGRATDTQYF
-	TRBJ2-2	TRBV5-1	15	-	TGCGCCAGCAGCTTGCAGGGATCGGGGTCCGGGGAGCTGTTTTTT	CASSLQGSGSGELFF
-	TRBJ2-7	TRBV9	16	-	TGTGCCAGCAGCACCGGAATGGGCGCACGGCAAGACGAGCAGTACTTC	CASSTGMGARQDEQYF
TRBD1	TRBJ1-3	TRBV11-3	13	-	TGTGCCACCCTCGGACAGGGGGAAAACACCATATATTTT	CATLGQGENTIYF
TRBD2	TRBJ2-7	TRBV5-1	15	-	TGCGCCAGCAGAACTGCTAGCGGGAGTACCTACGAGCAGTACTTC	CASRTASGSTYEQYF
-	TRBJ2-2	TRBV6-5	15	-	TGTGCCAGCAGTTACGGCGTGTTCGGCACCGGGGAGCTGTTTTTT	CASSYGVFGTGELFF
-	TRBJ1-1	TRBV30	13	once	TGTGCCTGGAGCCAGGGAGGGAACACTGAAGCTTTCTTT	CAWSQGGNTEAFF
-	TRBJ1-2	TRBV2	16	-	TGTGCCAGCAGGCGCGGGGGGGCCTCCAATAACTATGGCTACACCTTC	CASRRGGASNNYGYTF
-	TRBJ2-1	TRBV5-4	14	-	TGTGCCAGCAGCTTGGGACAGGCATACAATGAGCAGTTCTTC	CASSLGQAYNEQFF
-	TRBJ2-1	TRBV6-1	13	-	TGTGCCAGCAGTGAAGGCGGTTGGTATCAGCCGTTCTTC	CASSEGGWYQPFF